These T cell receptor beta chains were read from a single sample in a study of blood T cell repertoires in COVID-19. TCRdb keeps only in-frame clones here, not all; method: immunoSEQ multiplex PCR. The data show 250,000 to 350,000 clones, about 85% seen once. Sequences were obtained from peripheral blood. Source of these receptors: a man aged 18 to 30 with active or convalescent COVID-19. CDR3s include the opening cysteine and the closing phenylalanine or tryptophan. A D gene is named only where the DNA matches it firmly. Size is omitted from some rows. Given values are once, few, many or a class for expanded clones.

v_gene	abundance	d_gene	j_gene	CDR3aa	CDR3nt
TRBV5-6	few	.	TRBJ1-5	CASSLGGGVIQPQHF	TGTGCCAGCAGCTTGGGGGGCGGGGTGATTCAGCCCCAGCATTTT
TRBV28	.	TRBD1	TRBJ2-7	CASSRDRGTDSYEQYF	TGTGCCAGCAGTCGGGACAGGGGAACGGACTCCTACGAGCAGTACTTC
TRBV6-5	.	.	TRBJ1-3	CASSSRVSGNTIYF	TGTGCCAGCAGTTCCCGAGTGTCTGGAAACACCATATATTTT
TRBV6-5	few	.	TRBJ1-5	CASRTQGPNQPQHF	TGTGCCAGCAGAACTCAGGGCCCTAATCAGCCCCAGCATTTT
TRBV4-1	.	TRBD1	TRBJ1-2	CASSQGDRDYGYTF	TGCGCCAGCAGCCAAGGGGACAGGGACTATGGCTACACCTTC
TRBV19	.	TRBD1	TRBJ1-2	CASSPGQGHNYGYTF	TGTGCCAGTAGTCCCGGACAGGGCCACAACTATGGCTACACCTTC
TRBV6-2/TRBV6-3	.	.	TRBJ1-1	CASSNPRGDTEAFF	TGTGCCAGCAGTAATCCCAGGGGAGACACTGAAGCTTTCTTT
TRBV5-8	.	TRBD1	TRBJ2-7	CASSWGTGAREQYF	TGTGCCAGCAGCTGGGGGACAGGGGCTCGTGAGCAGTACTTC
TRBV12-3/TRBV12-4	.	.	TRBJ1-3	CASSPGNRDTIYF	TGTGCCAGCAGCCCGGGGAATCGGGACACCATATATTTT
TRBV18	.	.	TRBJ1-4	CASAPGLARGGNEKLFF	TGTGCCAGCGCTCCCGGACTCGCCCGGGGGGGTAATGAAAAACTGTTTTTT
TRBV6-5	.	TRBD1	TRBJ1-2	CASSYITRQGRYGYTF	TGTGCCAGCAGTTATATTACACGACAGGGTAGATATGGCTACACCTTC
TRBV7-9	.	TRBD2	TRBJ2-5	CASSLWLAGVGETQYF	TGTGCCAGCAGCTTATGGCTAGCGGGGGTCGGCGAGACCCAGTACTTC
TRBV7-3	.	TRBD1	TRBJ2-1	CASSLRDRGSYNEQFF	TGTGCCAGCAGCTTAAGAGACAGGGGAAGCTACAATGAGCAGTTCTTC
TRBV7-9	.	.	TRBJ2-7	CASSLNNEQYF	TGTGCCAGCAGCCTTAATAACGAGCAGTACTTC
TRBV7-9	.	TRBD2	TRBJ2-1	CASGSGTGGNEQFF	TGTGCCAGCGGGTCGGGCACGGGGGGCAATGAGCAGTTCTTC
TRBV3-1/TRBV3-2	few	.	TRBJ2-1	CASSQGLNEQFF	TGTGCCAGCAGCCAAGGTCTGAATGAGCAGTTCTTC
TRBV19	.	.	TRBJ1-5	CASSPKRTEFSNQPQHF	TGTGCCAGTAGTCCAAAACGGACTGAGTTTAGCAATCAGCCCCAGCATTTT
TRBV11-2	.	TRBD2	TRBJ2-3	CASSPRTSADRTDTQYF	TGTGCCAGCAGCCCACGGACTAGCGCTGACCGCACAGATACGCAGTATTTT
TRBV18	.	.	TRBJ2-1	CASSPRWGGTRSDEQFF	TGTGCCAGCTCACCCAGGTGGGGCGGGACCAGGAGCGATGAGCAGTTCTTC
TRBV5-1	.	.	TRBJ2-7	CASSLDITYEQYF	TGCGCCAGCAGCTTGGACATTACCTACGAGCAGTACTTC
TRBV28	.	.	TRBJ1-5	CASSVGRGGNQPQHF	TGTGCCAGCAGCGTCGGGCGGGGGGGCAATCAGCCCCAGCATTTT
TRBV5-5	.	.	TRBJ1-3	CASSDTAGGNTIYF	TGTGCCAGCAGCGATACGGCAGGAGGAAACACCATATATTTT
TRBV27	once	.	TRBJ2-3	CASRSGTDTQYF	TGTGCCAGCAGGTCGGGCACAGATACGCAGTATTTT
TRBV14	few	TRBD1	TRBJ2-7	CASSHLLGQGSYEQYF	TGTGCCAGCAGCCACCTCCTGGGACAGGGGAGCTACGAGCAGTACTTC
TRBV5-1	.	.	TRBJ1-2	CASSLVGAERTGYTF	TGCGCCAGCAGCTTGGTTGGGGCAGAGAGGACTGGCTACACCTTC
TRBV18	.	TRBD1	TRBJ1-4	CASSPRAPGTGVEKLFF	TGTGCCAGCTCACCAAGGGCTCCCGGGACAGGGGTTGAAAAACTGTTTTTT
TRBV6-1	.	.	TRBJ2-3	CASSENYGQGADTQYF	TGTGCCAGCAGTGAAAATTATGGGCAGGGCGCAGATACGCAGTATTTT
TRBV27	.	TRBD2	TRBJ2-7	CASSPRLAVSYEQYF	TGTGCCAGCAGTCCCCGACTAGCGGTCTCCTACGAGCAGTACTTC
TRBV10-2	.	.	TRBJ2-7	CASSGTAPEQYF	TGCGCCAGCAGTGGGACAGCTCCGGAGCAGTACTTC
TRBV4-1	.	TRBD2	TRBJ2-1	CASSQVAGGYNEQFF	TGCGCCAGCAGCCAAGTTGCGGGAGGGTACAATGAGCAGTTCTTC
TRBV2	.	.	TRBJ1-5	CASRQTDSNQPQHF	TGTGCCAGCAGGCAGACAGATAGCAATCAGCCCCAGCATTTT
TRBV6-1	.	.	TRBJ1-5	CASSDMFGYRGGPQPQHF	TGTGCCAGCAGTGATATGTTTGGTTACCGGGGAGGCCCTCAGCCCCAGCATTTT
TRBV7-9	.	TRBD1	TRBJ2-2	CASSLTGAAGELFF	TGTGCCAGCAGCCTGACAGGGGCCGCCGGGGAGCTGTTTTTT
TRBV4-3	.	.	TRBJ1-4	CASRSGSRRLSGVREKLFF	TGCGCCAGCCGAAGTGGTTCTCGACGATTGTCGGGGGTTCGTGAAAAACTGTTTTTT
TRBV11-2	.	TRBD1	TRBJ2-3	CASSFGTDYTDTQYF	TGTGCCAGCAGCTTTGGGACAGACTACACAGATACGCAGTATTTT
TRBV28	few	.	TRBJ2-7	CASRSLNEQYF	TGTGCCAGCAGGAGCCTTAACGAGCAGTACTTC
TRBV5-8	.	.	TRBJ1-4	CASSLGRTTNEKLFF	TGTGCCAGCAGCTTGGGGAGGACAACTAATGAAAAACTGTTTTTT
TRBV6-5	.	.	TRBJ2-7	CASSLTVPPTGEQYF	TGTGCCAGCAGTTTAACGGTCCCTCCCACCGGCGAGCAGTACTTC
TRBV7-2	.	TRBD2	TRBJ2-3	CASSLLAGGLTDTQYF	TGTGCCAGCAGCTTATTGGCGGGGGGACTCACAGATACGCAGTATTTT
TRBV7-9	.	TRBD1	TRBJ2-7	CASSKTGTGVHEQYF	TGTGCCAGCAGCAAGACCGGGACAGGCGTCCACGAGCAGTACTTC
TRBV11-2	.	.	TRBJ2-5	CASSLDALPRETQYF	TGTGCCAGCAGCTTAGATGCCCTACCTCGGGAGACCCAGTACTTC
TRBV18	.	.	TRBJ2-7	CASSPQGFNEQYF	TGTGCCAGCTCACCACAGGGGTTCAACGAGCAGTACTTC
TRBV11-2	once	TRBD2	TRBJ2-1	CASSLEASGGANEQFF	TGTGCCAGCAGCTTAGAAGCTAGCGGGGGGGCAAATGAGCAGTTCTTC
TRBV6-2/TRBV6-3	.	TRBD2	TRBJ2-3	CASSYIGLAGGGADTQYF	TGTGCCAGCAGTTACATAGGACTAGCGGGAGGAGGGGCAGATACGCAGTATTTT
TRBV2	few	.	TRBJ2-7	CASSWGGPPPMPQYF	TGTGCCAGCAGTTGGGGGGGCCCCCCGCCTATGCCTCAGTACTTC
TRBV7-9	.	TRBD1	TRBJ1-2	CASSGKQGPRYGYTF	TGTGCCAGCAGCGGAAAACAGGGGCCTCGCTATGGCTACACCTTC
TRBV7-9	.	.	TRBJ1-5	CASSLGGHQPQHF	TGTGCCAGCAGCTTAGGGGGCCATCAGCCCCAGCATTTT
TRBV6-1	.	TRBD1	TRBJ1-5	CASSDPRQGDGFSNQPQHF	TGTGCCAGCAGTGATCCGCGACAGGGAGATGGGTTTAGCAATCAGCCCCAGCATTTT
TRBV18	.	TRBD1	TRBJ2-1	CASSPGTGGTYNEQFF	TGTGCCAGCTCACCGGGGACAGGGGGGACCTACAATGAGCAGTTCTTC
TRBV9	.	.	TRBJ2-5	CASSSNNEETQYF	TGTGCCAGCAGCTCCAACAACGAAGAGACCCAGTACTTC
TRBV4-2	.	TRBD1	TRBJ1-5	CASSQEGQGSQPQHF	TGTGCCAGCAGCCAAGAAGGACAGGGGAGTCAGCCCCAGCATTTT
TRBV12-3/TRBV12-4	.	.	TRBJ1-1	CASNIQGVGEAFF	TGTGCCAGCAACATTCAGGGTGTGGGTGAAGCTTTCTTT
TRBV11-1	once	TRBD2	TRBJ2-1	CASTMGGGEQFF	TGTGCCAGCACCATGGGGGGGGGTGAGCAGTTCTTC
TRBV6-6	.	.	TRBJ1-5	CASSPGIYSNQPQHF	TGTGCCAGCAGCCCGGGAATTTATAGCAATCAGCCCCAGCATTTT
TRBV5-1	.	TRBD1	TRBJ1-5	CASSLGGTGGQPQHF	TGCGCCAGCAGCTTGGGTGGGACAGGGGGTCAGCCCCAGCATTTT
TRBV4-3	.	.	TRBJ1-3	CASSQESGNTIYF	TGCGCCAGCAGCCAAGAAAGCGGAAACACCATATATTTT
TRBV3-1/TRBV3-2	few	TRBD2	TRBJ2-7	CASSQSTSGRTQYF	TGTGCCAGCAGCCAATCGACTAGCGGGAGAACGCAGTACTTC